This T cell receptor beta chain was found in a study of control samples from healthy donors and cancer patients. Unmatched junction bases numbered 3, after V lost 11 bases and J lost 9 bases. This CDR3 is built from 9 residues. Germline CDR1 is SNHLY and CDR2 is FYNNEI. Using immunoSEQ multiplex PCR, the repertoire was profiled, and TCRdb retains in-frame clones only, with some absent. The sample contains about 120,000 clones, more than 85% of which appear only once. The sequence was obtained from a man aged 25 to 40 in good health. Sequencing used blood. This sequence joins TRBV2 and TRBJ2-5; 7 positions agree with TRBD2. Here the CDR3 reads CAGGGAQYF. The CDR3, as DNA: TGTGCCGGGGGAGGGGCCCAGTACTTC.